This is a list of T cell receptor beta chains from one sample in a study of T-cell reconstitution after alpha-beta-depleted transplantation in children. TCRdb re-analysed the PCR reads in MiXCR, keeping a single row per CDR3 protein. The profile shows some 200,000 distinct CDR3 sequences, approximately 10% of them singletons. This sample comprised PBMCs from the stem cell graft donor, obtained from the stem cell graft. The receptors derive from a human donor who donated a stem cell graft to a child with acute lymphoblastic leukemia. CDR3s include the opening cysteine and the closing phenylalanine or tryptophan. A D gene is named only where the DNA matches it firmly. Not all rows give a size; the values are once, few, many and, for expanded clones, a class.

J: TRBJ2-5; V: TRBV6-5; size: many; D: NA; DNA: TGTGCCAGCAGTTACTCGGACGGCCAAGGGGAGACCCAGTACTTC; CDR3: CASSYSDGQGETQYF
J: TRBJ1-1; V: TRBV7-6; size: NA; D: NA; DNA: TGTGCCAGCACGGAACAGGAGGGCACTGAAGCTTTCTTT; CDR3: CASTEQEGTEAFF
J: TRBJ1-5; V: TRBV19; size: once; D: TRBD1; DNA: TGTGCCAGTCGCGACAGGGAGGGAATGGGCAATCAGCCCCAGCATTTT; CDR3: CASRDREGMGNQPQHF
J: TRBJ2-2; V: TRBV27; size: many; D: NA; DNA: TGTGCCAGCAGTTTCGGTGGGCACACCGGGGAGCTGTTTTTT; CDR3: CASSFGGHTGELFF
J: TRBJ2-3; V: TRBV6-2/TRBV6-3; size: few; D: TRBD2; DNA: TGTGCCAGCAGTTATGGGACTAGCGGCAGCACAGATACGCAGTATTTT; CDR3: CASSYGTSGSTDTQYF
J: TRBJ2-2; V: TRBV12-3/TRBV12-4; size: few; D: NA; DNA: TGTGCCAGCCGGGTAGGGGCAGTCAACACCGGGGAGCTGTTTTTT; CDR3: CASRVGAVNTGELFF
J: TRBJ1-2; V: TRBV11-2; size: NA; D: NA; DNA: TGTGCCAGCAGGTCAGACAGGAGCAACTATGGCTACACCTTC; CDR3: CASRSDRSNYGYTF
J: TRBJ1-1; V: TRBV7-2; size: few; D: NA; DNA: TGTGCCAGCAGCCCGAATACTAACACTGAAGCTTTCTTT; CDR3: CASSPNTNTEAFF
J: TRBJ2-3; V: TRBV11-1; size: NA; D: TRBD2; DNA: TGTGCCAGCAGACAAGAGGGCGGGGGGCTCACAGATACGCAGTATTTT; CDR3: CASRQEGGGLTDTQYF
J: TRBJ1-3; V: TRBV6-5; size: few; D: TRBD1; DNA: TGTGCCAGCAGTTACTCGGTGACAGGGATTGTAAACACCATATATTTT; CDR3: CASSYSVTGIVNTIYF
J: TRBJ1-2; V: TRBV5-1; size: few; D: NA; DNA: TGCGCCAGCAGCTTAGAGGGCAGGGAGTATGGCTACACCTTC; CDR3: CASSLEGREYGYTF
J: TRBJ2-3; V: TRBV4-3; size: NA; D: TRBD2; DNA: TGCGCCAGCAGCCTCAAAATTGGGACTAGCGGGGGGGCCGCAGATACGCAGTATTTT; CDR3: CASSLKIGTSGGAADTQYF
J: TRBJ2-7; V: TRBV7-9; size: few; D: NA; DNA: TGTGCCAGCAGCTTCGGCGGTAGTGCAGCGGCCTACGAGCAGTACTTC; CDR3: CASSFGGSAAAYEQYF
J: TRBJ2-7; V: TRBV20-1; size: many; D: NA; DNA: TGCAGTGCTAGAGACTATCACCCCTACGAGCAGTACTTC; CDR3: CSARDYHPYEQYF
J: TRBJ2-7; V: TRBV27; size: many; D: NA; DNA: TGTGCCAGCAGTCAACAACAGATTCGGGCCTACGAGCAGTACTTC; CDR3: CASSQQQIRAYEQYF
J: TRBJ2-2; V: TRBV4-2; size: NA; D: TRBD1; DNA: TGTGCCAGCAGCCACCGACCAGGGGGACAGGGGAGGCGTGGGGTTCGCACCGGGGAGCTGTTTTTT; CDR3: CASSHRPGGQGRRGVRTGELFF
J: TRBJ2-1; V: TRBV1; size: NA; D: NA; DNA: TGCACCAGCAGCCAAGATAGGGCTAGCGGCGATGAGCAGTTCTTC; CDR3: CTSSQDRASGDEQFF
J: TRBJ1-1; V: TRBV7-2; size: many; D: NA; DNA: TGTGCCAGCAGCCCTGGCCGGGGAGGCACTGAAGCTTTCTTT; CDR3: CASSPGRGGTEAFF
J: TRBJ2-7; V: TRBV4-3; size: many; D: TRBD2; DNA: TGCGCCAGCAGCCAGGGGACTAGCGGGGGCTACGAGCAGTACTTC; CDR3: CASSQGTSGGYEQYF
J: TRBJ1-3; V: TRBV11-2; size: NA; D: NA; DNA: TGTGCCAGCAGCTTATACGCAGTTGAAAACACCATATATTTT; CDR3: CASSLYAVENTIYF
J: TRBJ1-1; V: TRBV20-1; size: many; D: TRBD1; DNA: TGCAGTGCTAGGCGGGACAGGCTTGAAGCTTTCTTT; CDR3: CSARRDRLEAFF
J: TRBJ2-7; V: TRBV5-6; size: NA; D: TRBD2; DNA: TGTGCCAGCAGCGGTACACGTGGGGGGGCCTACGAGCAGTACTTC; CDR3: CASSGTRGGAYEQYF
J: TRBJ2-7; V: TRBV10-3; size: many; D: TRBD1; DNA: TGTGCCATCAGCGGGGTGGGGACAGGCTCCTACGAGCAGTACTTC; CDR3: CAISGVGTGSYEQYF
J: TRBJ2-5; V: TRBV5-1; size: many; D: NA; DNA: TGCGCCAGCAGCTTGCAGATTCCGGGACTAGAGACCCAGTACTTC; CDR3: CASSLQIPGLETQYF
J: TRBJ1-5; V: TRBV6-2/TRBV6-3; size: NA; D: NA; DNA: TGTGCCAGCGGTTTGGTTAAGAGCAATCAGCCCCAGCATTTT; CDR3: CASGLVKSNQPQHF
J: TRBJ2-7; V: TRBV29-1; size: many; D: NA; DNA: TGCAGCGTGATTGGCGGATCCTACGAGCAGTACTTC; CDR3: CSVIGGSYEQYF
J: TRBJ2-5; V: TRBV20-1; size: many; D: TRBD2; DNA: TGCAGTGCTAGAGATAGTCGTCTAGCGGGGAAACAGACCCAGTACTTC; CDR3: CSARDSRLAGKQTQYF
J: TRBJ2-7; V: TRBV5-1; size: many; D: NA; DNA: TGCGCCAGCAGCTTACTACGGGACTCATGGTTCTACGAGCAGTACTTC; CDR3: CASSLLRDSWFYEQYF
J: TRBJ1-1; V: TRBV6-1; size: NA; D: TRBD1; DNA: TGTGCCAGCATAAGGGTAGGGACAGGGACGACTGAAGCTTTCTTT; CDR3: CASIRVGTGTTEAFF
J: TRBJ1-5; V: TRBV7-2; size: NA; D: NA; DNA: TGTGCCAGCACGGAACAGGTCATTAGCAATCAGCCCCAGCATTTT; CDR3: CASTEQVISNQPQHF
J: TRBJ2-3; V: TRBV20-1; size: many; D: NA; DNA: TGCAGTGCTAACCCAGATACAGATACGCAGTATTTT; CDR3: CSANPDTDTQYF
J: TRBJ2-2; V: TRBV7-2; size: many; D: NA; DNA: TGTGCCAGCAGCTTAGACCCAACGAACACCGGGGAGCTGTTTTTT; CDR3: CASSLDPTNTGELFF
J: TRBJ1-5; V: TRBV4-1; size: NA; D: NA; DNA: TGCGCCAGCAGCCAAGCACGGGAGGACAGCTACAATCAGCCCCAGCATTTT; CDR3: CASSQAREDSYNQPQHF
J: TRBJ1-4; V: TRBV12-3/TRBV12-4; size: many; D: NA; DNA: TGTGCCAGCAGTTTAGGAAGTACGACTAATGAAAAACTGTTTTTT; CDR3: CASSLGSTTNEKLFF
J: TRBJ2-3; V: TRBV4-2; size: few; D: TRBD1; DNA: TGTGCCAGCAGCCTTTTCCCCGGGACAGGGACAGATACGCAGTATTTT; CDR3: CASSLFPGTGTDTQYF